This entry concerns a single TCR beta chain. Germline V lookup: CDR1 SGHTS, CDR2 YDEGEE. Trimming cost V 2 bases and J 0 bases, with 12 bases left between them. The CDR3 runs to 16 residues. These data are taken from a study of blood T cell repertoires in COVID-19. The overall study: T cells, B-cell-depleted T cells, or PBMCs provided the cDNA or gDNA that served as material.

Participants reported their clinical history, and cohort assignment relied on those reports. In Cohort 3, a recovered donor had either two negative PCRs, clearance, or symptom resolution. In the original workflow: Scientists estimated how many nucleated cells there were by amplifying reference gene primers. Profiled with immunoSEQ multiplex PCR; TCRdb holds only in-frame clones, not every one. That table gives V, J and clone size, and the DNA gave D and trimming. The sample includes 200,000 to 250,000 clones, roughly nine tenths of them seen just once. The sequence was obtained from a woman aged 25 to 39 who had recovered from COVID-19. V gene TRBV5-8 combines with J gene TRBJ1-5; D is unclear. The sequenced material came from PBMCs or T cells enriched from blood (not recorded which). The CDR3 spells CASSFGPQYSNQPQHF. CDR3 coding DNA: TGTGCCAGCAGCTTCGGTCCTCAATATAGCAATCAGCCCCAGCATTTT.